A single T cell receptor beta chain is shown here with its context. The data are from a study of long-term antiretroviral therapy in people with HIV. Per germline, CDR1 SGHAT and CDR2 FQNNGV. The CDR3 runs 15 residues. The V end was cut by 0 bases, the J end by 0 bases, with 6 bases between. Held in samples before DNA extraction were 1-10 million cryopreserved PBMC. Assay version v3.0 of immunoSEQ was used, and it was run at survey level. TCRdb keeps only in-frame clones here, not all; method: immunoSEQ multiplex PCR. The table shows 16,000 or so clones, with 90% to 95% occurring only once. This sequence was found in a young man with HIV. V gene TRBV11-2 combines with J gene TRBJ2-1; D is perhaps TRBD2 (6 bases). The material was unsorted PBMCs, obtained less than 13 years after starting antiretroviral therapy. The chain's CDR3 is CASSLDGSSYNEQFF. CDR3 nucleotides: TGTGCCAGCAGCTTAGACGGGAGCTCCTACAATGAGCAGTTCTTC.